This T cell receptor beta chain appears in the sequencing data of a study of OX40 agonist ivuxolimab in advanced cancers. The wider study: Patients' therapy was ivuxolimab, an antibody that acts as an agonist of OX40 (CD134).

Assay used: immunoSEQ multiplex PCR; TCRdb lists only in-frame clones, some missing. Here the sample spans some 80,000 clones, 85% to 90% being singletons. This CDR3 spans 13 amino acids. The V end was cut by 0 bases, the J end by 6 bases, with 9 bases between. The germline V gene encodes CDR1 WSHSY and CDR2 SAAADI. Broader study findings: The study found among the lowest clonal expansion in partial responders at 0.1-3.0 mg/kg. Average numbers of expanded clones were greater in CD8+ T cells than in CD4+.

On this clone itself: Its antigen is currently unknown.

The receptor comes from an adult with an advanced solid tumor such as melanoma, head and neck, liver or kidney cancer. V is TRBV10-2 and J is TRBJ2-7; D remains ambiguous. The sequencing used CD4+ or CD8+ T cells sorted from blood, collected in a trial of the OX40 agonist ivuxolimab. The CDR3: CASSESRRSEQYF. CDR3 bases: TGCGCCAGCAGTGAGTCGAGGAGATCCGAGCAGTACTTC.